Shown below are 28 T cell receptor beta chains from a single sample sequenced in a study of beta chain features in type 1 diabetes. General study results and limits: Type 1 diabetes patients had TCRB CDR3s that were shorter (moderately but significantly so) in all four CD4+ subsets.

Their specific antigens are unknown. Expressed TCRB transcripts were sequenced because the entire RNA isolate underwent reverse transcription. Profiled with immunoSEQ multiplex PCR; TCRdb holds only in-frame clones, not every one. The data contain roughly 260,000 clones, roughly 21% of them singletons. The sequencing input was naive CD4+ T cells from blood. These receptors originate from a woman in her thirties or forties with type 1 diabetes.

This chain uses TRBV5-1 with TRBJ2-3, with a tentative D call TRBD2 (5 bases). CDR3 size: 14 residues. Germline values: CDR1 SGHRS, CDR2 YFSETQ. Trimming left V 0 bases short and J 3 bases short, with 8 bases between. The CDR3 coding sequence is TGCGCCAGCAGCTTGGGCGGAGGAACAGATACGCAGTATTTT. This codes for CASSLGGGTDTQYF.

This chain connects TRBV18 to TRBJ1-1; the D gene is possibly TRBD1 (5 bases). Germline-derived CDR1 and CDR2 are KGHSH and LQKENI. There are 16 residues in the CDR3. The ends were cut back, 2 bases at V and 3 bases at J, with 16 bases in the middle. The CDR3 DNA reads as TGTGCCAGCTCACCAAGGGGCAGGGCTGAAGACACTGAAGCTTTCTTT. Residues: CASSPRGRAEDTEAFF.

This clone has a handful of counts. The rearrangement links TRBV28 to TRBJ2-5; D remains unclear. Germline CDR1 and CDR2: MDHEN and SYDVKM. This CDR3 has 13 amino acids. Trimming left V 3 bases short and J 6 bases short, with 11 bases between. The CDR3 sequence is CASSLVLDQTQYF. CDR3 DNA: TGTGCCAGCAGTTTGGTGCTAGATCAGACCCAGTACTTC.

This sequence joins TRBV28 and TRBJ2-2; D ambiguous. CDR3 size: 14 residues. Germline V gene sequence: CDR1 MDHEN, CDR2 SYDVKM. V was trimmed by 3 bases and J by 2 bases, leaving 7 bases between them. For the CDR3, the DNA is TGTGCCAGCAGTTTCCAGTTAAACACCGGGGAGCTGTTTTTT. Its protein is CASSFQLNTGELFF.

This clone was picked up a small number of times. The CDR3 region has the DNA TGTGCTGAGAGAGCGGTCTCCGGGGAGCTGTTTTTT. It specifies CAERAVSGELFF. This sequence joins TRBV7-7 and TRBJ2-2; D perhaps matches TRBD2 (5 bases). The length of the CDR3 is 12 residues. CDR1 SSHAT and CDR2 FNYEAQ come from the germline V gene (reference sequence).

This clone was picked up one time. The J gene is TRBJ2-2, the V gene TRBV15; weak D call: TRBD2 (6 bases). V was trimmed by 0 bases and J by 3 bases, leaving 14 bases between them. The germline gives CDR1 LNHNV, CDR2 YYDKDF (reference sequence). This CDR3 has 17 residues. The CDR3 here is CATSRDQVREDTGELFF. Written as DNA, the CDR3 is TGTGCCACCAGCAGAGATCAAGTCAGGGAGGACACCGGGGAGCTGTTTTTT. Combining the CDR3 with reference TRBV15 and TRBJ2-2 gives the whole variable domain DAMVIQNPRYQVTQFGKPVTLSCSQTLNHNVMYWYQQKSSQAPKLLFHYYDKDFNNEADTPDNFQSRRPNTSFCFLDIRSPGLGDTAMYLCATSRDQVREDTGELFFGEGSRLTVL.

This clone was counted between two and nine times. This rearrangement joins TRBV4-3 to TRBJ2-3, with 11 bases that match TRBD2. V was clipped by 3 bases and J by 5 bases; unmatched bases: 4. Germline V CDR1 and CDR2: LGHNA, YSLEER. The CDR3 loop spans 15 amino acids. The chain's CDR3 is CASSQTSGTGDTQYF. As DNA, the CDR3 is TGCGCCAGCAGCCAGACTAGCGGGACTGGAGATACGCAGTATTTT.

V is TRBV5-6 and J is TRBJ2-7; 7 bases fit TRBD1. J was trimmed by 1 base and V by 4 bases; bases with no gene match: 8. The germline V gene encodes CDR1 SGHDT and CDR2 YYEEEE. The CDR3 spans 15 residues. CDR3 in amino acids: CASSLPGTVSYEQYF. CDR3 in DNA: TGTGCCAGCAGCCTTCCGGGGACAGTTTCCTACGAGCAGTACTTC.

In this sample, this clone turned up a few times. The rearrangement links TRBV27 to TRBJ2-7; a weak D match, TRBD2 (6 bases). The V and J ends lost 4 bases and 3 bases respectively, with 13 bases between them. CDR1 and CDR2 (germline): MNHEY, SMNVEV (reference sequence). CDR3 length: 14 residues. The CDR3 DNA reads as TGTGCCAGCAGTTCGGAGACTAGAAGCTACGAGCAGTACTTC. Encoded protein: CASSSETRSYEQYF.

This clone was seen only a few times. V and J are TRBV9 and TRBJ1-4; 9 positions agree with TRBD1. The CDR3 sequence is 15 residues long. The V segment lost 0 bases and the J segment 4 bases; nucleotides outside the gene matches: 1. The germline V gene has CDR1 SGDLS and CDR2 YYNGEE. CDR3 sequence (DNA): TGTGCCAGCAGCGTAGGACAGGGGGATAATGAAAAACTGTTTTTT. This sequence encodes CASSVGQGDNEKLFF.

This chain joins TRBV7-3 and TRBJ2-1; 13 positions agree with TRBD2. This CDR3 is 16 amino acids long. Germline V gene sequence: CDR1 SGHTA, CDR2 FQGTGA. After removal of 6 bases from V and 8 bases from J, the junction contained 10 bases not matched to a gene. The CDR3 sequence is CASSPRLAGGRDEQFF. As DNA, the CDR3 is TGTGCCAGCAGTCCCCGACTAGCGGGGGGCCGGGATGAGCAGTTCTTC.

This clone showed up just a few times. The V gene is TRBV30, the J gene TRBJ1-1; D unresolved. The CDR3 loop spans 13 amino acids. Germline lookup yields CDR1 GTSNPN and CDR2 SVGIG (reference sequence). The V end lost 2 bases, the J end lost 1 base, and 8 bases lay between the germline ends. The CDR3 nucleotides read TGTGCCTGGAGTATTAATAGGAACACTGAAGCTTTCTTT. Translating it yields CAWSINRNTEAFF.

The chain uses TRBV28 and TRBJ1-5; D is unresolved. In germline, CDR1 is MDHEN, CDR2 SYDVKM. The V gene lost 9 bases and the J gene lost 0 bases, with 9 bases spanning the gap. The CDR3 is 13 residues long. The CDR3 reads CASSGYSNQPQHF. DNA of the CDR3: TGTGCCAGTTCGGGATATAGCAATCAGCCCCAGCATTTT. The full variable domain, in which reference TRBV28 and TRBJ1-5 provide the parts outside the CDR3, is DVKVTQSSRYLVKRTGEKVFLECVQDMDHENMFWYRQDPGLGLRLIYFSYDVKMKEKGDIPEGYSVSREKKERFSLILESASTNQTSMYLCASSGYSNQPQHFGDGTRLSIL.

The CDR3 is CASIEGDTNYGYTF. In DNA, the CDR3 is TGTGCCAGCATCGAAGGGGACACTAACTATGGCTACACCTTC. V and J are TRBV2 and TRBJ1-2, with D perhaps matching TRBD1 (6 bases). The CDR3 spans 14 residues. Germline V gene sequence: CDR1 SNHLY, CDR2 FYNNEI. Trimming shortened V by 7 bases and J by 0 bases, and 12 bases separated the two germline ends.

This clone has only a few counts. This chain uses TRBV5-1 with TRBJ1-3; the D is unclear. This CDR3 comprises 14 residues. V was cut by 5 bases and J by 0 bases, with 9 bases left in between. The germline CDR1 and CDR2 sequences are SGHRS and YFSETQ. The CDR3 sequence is CASSLIPSGNTIYF. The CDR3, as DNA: TGCGCCAGCAGTCTTATCCCCTCTGGAAACACCATATATTTT.

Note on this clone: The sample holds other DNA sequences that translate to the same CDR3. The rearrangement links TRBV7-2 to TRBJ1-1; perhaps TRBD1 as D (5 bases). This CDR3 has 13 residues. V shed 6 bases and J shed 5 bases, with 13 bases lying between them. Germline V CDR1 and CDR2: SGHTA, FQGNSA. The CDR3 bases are TGTGCCAGCAGTCGGGACCGGGGGACTGAAGCTTTCTTT. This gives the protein CASSRDRGTEAFF.

CDR3 residues: CAWSPQNYGYTF. The CDR3 DNA is TGTGCCTGGAGTCCGCAGAACTATGGCTACACCTTC. The rearrangement joins TRBV30 to TRBJ1-2; D gene unclear. V dropped 2 bases and J dropped 2 bases, with 6 bases sitting between them. Germline V lookup: CDR1 GTSNPN, CDR2 SVGIG (reference sequence). The CDR3 consists of 12 residues.

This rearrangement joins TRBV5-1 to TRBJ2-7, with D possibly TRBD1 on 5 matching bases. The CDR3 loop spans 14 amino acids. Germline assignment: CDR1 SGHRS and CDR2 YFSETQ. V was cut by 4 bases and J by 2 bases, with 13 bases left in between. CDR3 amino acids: CASSLMDTTYEQYF. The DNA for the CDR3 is TGCGCCAGCAGCCTGATGGACACCACCTACGAGCAGTACTTC.

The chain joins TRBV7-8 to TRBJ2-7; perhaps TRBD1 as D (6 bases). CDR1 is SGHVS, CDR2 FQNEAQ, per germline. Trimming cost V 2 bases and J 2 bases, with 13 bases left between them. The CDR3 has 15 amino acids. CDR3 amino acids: CASSLTEQGPYEQYF. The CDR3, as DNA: TGTGCCAGCAGCTTAACGGAACAGGGACCCTACGAGCAGTACTTC.

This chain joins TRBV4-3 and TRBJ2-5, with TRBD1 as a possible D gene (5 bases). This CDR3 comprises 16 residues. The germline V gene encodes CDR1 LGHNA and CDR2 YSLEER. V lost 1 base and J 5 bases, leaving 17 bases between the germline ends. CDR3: CASSQGPGRSGETQYF. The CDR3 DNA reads TGCGCCAGCAGCCAAGGCCCAGGGCGCAGTGGGGAGACCCAGTACTTC.

The CDR3 coding sequence is TGTGCCAGCAGCGTAACTAGCGGGAGGGCCCTCCCAGATACGCAGTATTTT. It codes for CASSVTSGRALPDTQYF. The rearrangement uses TRBV9 and TRBJ2-3, with 13 positions matching TRBD2. The CDR3 loop spans 17 amino acids. J gave up 4 bases and V 1 base, and 6 bases lay outside the gene matches. Germline V gene sequence: CDR1 SGDLS, CDR2 YYNGEE.

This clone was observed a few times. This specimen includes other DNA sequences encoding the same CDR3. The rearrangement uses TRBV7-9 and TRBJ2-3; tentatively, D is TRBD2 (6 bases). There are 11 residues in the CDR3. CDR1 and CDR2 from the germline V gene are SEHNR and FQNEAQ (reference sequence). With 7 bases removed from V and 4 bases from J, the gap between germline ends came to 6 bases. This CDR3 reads CASTGADTQYF. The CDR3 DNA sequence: TGTGCCAGCACGGGGGCAGATACGCAGTATTTT.

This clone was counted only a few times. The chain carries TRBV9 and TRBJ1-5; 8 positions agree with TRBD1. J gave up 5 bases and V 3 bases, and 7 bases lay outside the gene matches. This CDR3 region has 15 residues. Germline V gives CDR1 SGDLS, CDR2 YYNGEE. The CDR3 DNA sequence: TGTGCCAGCAGCGCGGCGACAGGGGAGGATCAGCCCCAGCATTTT. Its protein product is CASSAATGEDQPQHF.

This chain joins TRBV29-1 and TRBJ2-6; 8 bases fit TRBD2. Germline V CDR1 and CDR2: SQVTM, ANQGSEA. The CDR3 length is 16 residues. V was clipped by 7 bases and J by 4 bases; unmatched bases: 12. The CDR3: CSAGGTGLAGANVLTF. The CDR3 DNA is TGCAGCGCGGGGGGGACGGGGCTGGCCGGGGCCAACGTCCTGACTTTC.

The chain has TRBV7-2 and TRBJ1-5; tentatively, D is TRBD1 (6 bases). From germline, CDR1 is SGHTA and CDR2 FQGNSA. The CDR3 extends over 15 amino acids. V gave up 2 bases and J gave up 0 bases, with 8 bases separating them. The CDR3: CASSLSGVSNQPQHF. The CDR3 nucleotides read TGTGCCAGCAGCTTATCAGGGGTTAGCAATCAGCCCCAGCATTTT.

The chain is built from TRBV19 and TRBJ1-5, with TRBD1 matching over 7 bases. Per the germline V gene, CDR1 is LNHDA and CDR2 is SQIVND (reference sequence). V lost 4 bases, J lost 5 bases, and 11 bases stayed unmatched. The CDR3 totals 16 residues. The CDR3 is CASSTWDRAEYQPQHF. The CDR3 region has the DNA TGTGCCAGTAGTACCTGGGACAGAGCAGAGTATCAGCCCCAGCATTTT.

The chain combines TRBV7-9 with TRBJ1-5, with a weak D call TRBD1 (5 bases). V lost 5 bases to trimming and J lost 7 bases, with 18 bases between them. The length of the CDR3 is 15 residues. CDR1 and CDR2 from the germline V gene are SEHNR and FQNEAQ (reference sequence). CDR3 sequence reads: CASSRDGGGDQPQHF. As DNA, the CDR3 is TGTGCCAGCAGCCGGGACGGGGGGGGAGACCAGCCCCAGCATTTT.

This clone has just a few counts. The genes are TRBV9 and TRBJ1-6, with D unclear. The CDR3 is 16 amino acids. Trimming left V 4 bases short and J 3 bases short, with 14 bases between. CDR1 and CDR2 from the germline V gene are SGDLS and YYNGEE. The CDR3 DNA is TGTGCCAGCAGCCCCCGGGAGGCCAACTATAATTCACCCCTCCACTTT. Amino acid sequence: CASSPREANYNSPLHF. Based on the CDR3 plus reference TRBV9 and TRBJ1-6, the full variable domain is DSGVTQTPKHLITATGQRVTLRCSPRSGDLSVYWYQQSLDQGLQFLIQYYNGEERAKGNILERFSAQQFPDLHSELNLSSLELGDSALYFCASSPREANYNSPLHFGNGTRLTVT.